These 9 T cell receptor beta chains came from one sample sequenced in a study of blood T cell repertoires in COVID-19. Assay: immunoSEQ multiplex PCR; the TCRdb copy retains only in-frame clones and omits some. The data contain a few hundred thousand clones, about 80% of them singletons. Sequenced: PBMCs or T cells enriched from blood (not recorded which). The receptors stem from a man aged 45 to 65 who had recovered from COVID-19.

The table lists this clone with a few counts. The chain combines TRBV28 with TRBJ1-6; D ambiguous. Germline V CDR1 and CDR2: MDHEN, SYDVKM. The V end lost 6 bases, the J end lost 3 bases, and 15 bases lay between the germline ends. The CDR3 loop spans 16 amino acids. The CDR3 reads CASRLRNDRYNSPLHF. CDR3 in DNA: TGTGCCAGCAGGCTGCGGAACGACCGCTATAATTCACCCCTCCACTTT.

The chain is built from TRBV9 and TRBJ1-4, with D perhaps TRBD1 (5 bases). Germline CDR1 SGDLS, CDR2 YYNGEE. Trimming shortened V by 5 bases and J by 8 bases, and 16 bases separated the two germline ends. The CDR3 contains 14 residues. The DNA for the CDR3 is TGTGCCAGCAGTAGGGACTCCATGGGGGAAAAACTGTTTTTT. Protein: CASSRDSMGEKLFF.

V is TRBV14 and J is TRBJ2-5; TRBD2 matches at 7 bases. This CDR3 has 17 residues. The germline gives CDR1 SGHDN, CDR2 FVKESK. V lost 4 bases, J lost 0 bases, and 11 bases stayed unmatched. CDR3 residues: CASSPSEARGYQETQYF. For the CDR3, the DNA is TGTGCCAGCAGCCCGAGTGAGGCGCGGGGGTACCAAGAGACCCAGTACTTC.

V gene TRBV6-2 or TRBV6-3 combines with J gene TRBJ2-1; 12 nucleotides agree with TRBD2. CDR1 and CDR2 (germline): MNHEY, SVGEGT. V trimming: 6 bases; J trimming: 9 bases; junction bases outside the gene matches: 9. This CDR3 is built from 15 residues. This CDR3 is CASSQGLAGRSEQFF. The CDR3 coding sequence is TGTGCCAGCAGCCAAGGACTAGCGGGGCGCAGTGAGCAGTTCTTC.

CDR3 sequence: CASSFRLAGGETQYF. Written as DNA, the CDR3 is TGTGCCAGCAGTTTCCGACTAGCGGGAGGGGAGACCCAGTACTTC. The chain employs TRBV28 and TRBJ2-5; 14 bases map to TRBD2. The CDR3 length is 15 residues. Germline V gives CDR1 MDHEN, CDR2 SYDVKM. The junction had 2 bases not matched to a gene; V was cut back by 3 bases and J by 5 bases.

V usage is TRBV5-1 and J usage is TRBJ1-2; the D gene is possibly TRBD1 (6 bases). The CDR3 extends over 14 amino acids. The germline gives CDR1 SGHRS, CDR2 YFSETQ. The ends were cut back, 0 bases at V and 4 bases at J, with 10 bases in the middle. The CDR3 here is CASSLGQEAYGYTF. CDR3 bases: TGCGCCAGCAGCTTGGGACAGGAAGCCTATGGCTACACCTTC.

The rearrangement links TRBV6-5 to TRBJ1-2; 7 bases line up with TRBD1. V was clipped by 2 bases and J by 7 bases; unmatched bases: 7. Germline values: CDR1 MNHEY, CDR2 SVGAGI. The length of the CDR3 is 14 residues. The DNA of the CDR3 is TGTGCCAGCAGTTACCTGGCAGGGGGAAGTGGCTACACCTTC. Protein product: CASSYLAGGSGYTF.

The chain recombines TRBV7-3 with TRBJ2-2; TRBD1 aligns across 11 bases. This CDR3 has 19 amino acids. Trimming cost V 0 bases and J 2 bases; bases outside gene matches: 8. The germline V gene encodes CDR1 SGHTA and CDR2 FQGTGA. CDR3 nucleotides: TGTGCCAGCAGCTTAACAGGTGGACAGGGGGCCGCTAACACCGGGGAGCTGTTTTTT. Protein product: CASSLTGGQGAANTGELFF.

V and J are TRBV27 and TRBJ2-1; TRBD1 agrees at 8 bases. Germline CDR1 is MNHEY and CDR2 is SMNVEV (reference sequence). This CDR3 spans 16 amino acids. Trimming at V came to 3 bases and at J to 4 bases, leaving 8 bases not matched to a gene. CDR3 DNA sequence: TGTGCCAGCAGTTTCCGCGGACAGGGTTTTTACAATGAGCAGTTCTTC. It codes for CASSFRGQGFYNEQFF.